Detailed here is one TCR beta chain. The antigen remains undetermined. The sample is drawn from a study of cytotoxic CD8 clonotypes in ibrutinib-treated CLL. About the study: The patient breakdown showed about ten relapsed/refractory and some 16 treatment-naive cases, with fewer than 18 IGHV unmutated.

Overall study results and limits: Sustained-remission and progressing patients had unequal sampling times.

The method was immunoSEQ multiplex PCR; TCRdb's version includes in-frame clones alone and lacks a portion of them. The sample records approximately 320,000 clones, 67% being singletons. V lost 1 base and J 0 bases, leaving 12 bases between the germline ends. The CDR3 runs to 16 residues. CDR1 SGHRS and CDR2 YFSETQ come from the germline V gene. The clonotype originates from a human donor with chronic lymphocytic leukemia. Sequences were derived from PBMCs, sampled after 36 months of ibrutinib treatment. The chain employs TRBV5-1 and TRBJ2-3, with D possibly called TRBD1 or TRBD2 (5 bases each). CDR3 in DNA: TGCGCCAGCAGCTTGCCCACCGGGGCTAGCACAGATACGCAGTATTTT. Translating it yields CASSLPTGASTDTQYF.